This passage covers 12 T cell receptor beta chains from one sample sequenced in a study of cytomegalovirus exposure and HLA in healthy donors (TCRdb year 2017). The method was the immunoSEQ multiplex PCR assay. The multiplex PCR relied on a mix of 60 forward primers for TCR Vbeta segments and 13 reverse primers for TCR Jbeta segments. The immuneACCESS repertoire file appears here via TCRdb, limited to in-frame rearrangements. These files lack a portion of the clones; in checked studies, under half of the deficit traces to unresolved V genes, and the cause of the others is not known. The sample profile shows 120,000 or so clones; around 79% of them were found once. Clones ranked in the top ten supply roughly 1.3% of the sample. Sequencing was carried out using PBMCs. The receptors here all came from a woman in her 30s in good health and CMV-seronegative.

The chain recombines TRBV28 with TRBJ2-5, with a tentative D call TRBD2 (6 bases). This CDR3 has 15 residues. Germline values: CDR1 MDHEN, CDR2 SYDVKM. Trimming pared 7 bases from V and 5 bases from J, leaving 20 bases between. CDR3 in amino acids: CASTIRLGQSETQYF. The CDR3 DNA reads as TGTGCCAGCACCATTCGACTAGGTCAATCCGAGACCCAGTACTTC.

J is TRBJ2-1 and V is TRBV2; TRBD2 aligns across 12 bases. With 5 bases clipped from V and 4 bases from J, the junction kept 3 bases outside the gene matches. CDR3 length: 15 amino acids. Germline V gene data show CDR1 as SNHLY and CDR2 as FYNNEI. The chain's CDR3 is CASSTSGGLYNEQFF. The CDR3 nucleotides read TGTGCCAGCAGTACTAGCGGGGGGCTATACAATGAGCAGTTCTTC.

V gene TRBV10-3 combines with J gene TRBJ2-4, with 9 bases fitting TRBD2. Germline values: CDR1 ENHRY, CDR2 SYGVKD. This CDR3 has 18 residues. After removal of 0 bases from V and 5 bases from J, the junction contained 11 bases not matched to a gene. In DNA form, the CDR3 reads TGTGCCATCAGTGAGTCTGCGATAGCGGGAGTCGACGAAAACATTCAGTACTTC. Its protein product is CAISESAIAGVDENIQYF.

The rearrangement joins TRBV5-8 to TRBJ2-3, with a weak D call TRBD1 (6 bases). The germline V and J ends were trimmed by 5 bases and 5 bases, with 30 bases remaining between them. Germline assignment: CDR1 SGHTS and CDR2 YDEGEE. The CDR3 extends over 19 amino acids. CDR3 bases: TGTGCCAGCAGGGCCCCTGGGGAACAGGGCGGATATTGGAGAGATACGCAGTATTTT. Protein sequence: CASRAPGEQGGYWRDTQYF.

This clone was seen a single time. The chain carries TRBV7-9 and TRBJ2-7, with 7 bases matching TRBD2. CDR3 size: 15 residues. The J segment lost 4 bases and the V segment lost 3 bases, leaving 9 bases of the junction unmatched. CDR1 is SEHNR and CDR2 is FQNEAQ in the germline V gene (reference sequence). CDR3 sequence (DNA): TGTGCCAGCAGCTTTCCCTCTAGCGGAGTTTACGAGCAGTACTTC. Protein: CASSFPSSGVYEQYF. The full variable domain, rest sourced from reference TRBV7-9 and TRBJ2-7, is DTGVSQNPRHKITKRGQNVTFRCDPISEHNRLYWYRQTLGQGPEFLTYFQNEAQLEKSRLLSDRFSAERPKGSFSTLEIQRTEQGDSAMYLCASSFPSSGVYEQYFGPGTRLTVT.

The J gene is TRBJ2-1, the V gene TRBV6-6, with 11 nucleotides matching TRBD2. CDR3 length: 14 amino acids. Trimming cost V 5 bases and J 3 bases; bases outside gene matches: 0. Per germline, CDR1 MNHNY and CDR2 SVGAGI (reference sequence). CDR3 sequence reads: CASSLAGGYNEQFF. The CDR3 DNA is TGTGCCAGCAGTCTAGCGGGAGGCTACAATGAGCAGTTCTTC.

This clone was found once. The chain employs TRBV25-1 and TRBJ1-2; 8 bases are a match to TRBD1. J was trimmed by 2 bases and V by 10 bases; bases with no gene match: 9. The CDR3 is made up of 14 amino acids. Germline lookup yields CDR1 MGHDK and CDR2 SYGVNS. The CDR3 here is CANAPDRENYGYTF. The CDR3 region has the DNA TGTGCCAACGCGCCGGACAGGGAGAACTATGGCTACACCTTC.

V usage is TRBV27 and J usage is TRBJ2-7; D perhaps matches TRBD2 (5 bases). Trimming shortened V by 8 bases and J by 0 bases, and 8 bases separated the two germline ends. In germline, CDR1 is MNHEY, CDR2 SMNVEV (reference sequence). This CDR3 is 12 amino acids long. CDR3 in amino acids: CASRGSSYEQYF. CDR3 nucleotide sequence: TGTGCCAGCCGAGGGAGCTCCTACGAGCAGTACTTC.

This chain links TRBV27 with TRBJ1-4; 7 bases map to TRBD1. Germline V gene sequence: CDR1 MNHEY, CDR2 SMNVEV (reference sequence). Germline trimming cut 5 bases from V and 10 bases from J; bases unmatched to any gene: 10. The length of the CDR3 is 14 residues. CDR3: CASSTQGGGVKLFF. The CDR3 DNA is TGTGCCAGCAGTACCCAGGGGGGTGGCGTAAAACTGTTTTTT.

V usage is TRBV29-1 and J usage is TRBJ1-2, with 7 bases aligning to TRBD1. The germline CDR1 and CDR2 sequences are SQVTM and ANQGSEA. J lost 8 bases, V lost 7 bases, and 7 bases had no gene match. The CDR3 is 11 residues long. The CDR3 is CSDRGVQGYTF. The CDR3 DNA reads TGCAGCGACAGGGGCGTTCAGGGCTACACCTTC. Complete variable domain (other parts from reference TRBV29-1 and TRBJ1-2): SAVISQKPSRDICQRGTSLTIQCQVDSQVTMMFWYRQQPGQSLTLIATANQGSEATYESGFVIDKFPISRPNLTFSTLTVSNMSPEDSSIYLCSDRGVQGYTFGSGTRLTVV.

This rearrangement joins TRBV20-1 to TRBJ2-3; no clear D gene. The CDR3 contains 10 residues. V was shortened by 2 bases and J by 12 bases, with 9 bases between the two germline ends. The germline V gene encodes CDR1 DFQATT and CDR2 SNEGSKA (reference sequence). CDR3 DNA: TGCAGTGCTAGAAACGGTCCTCAGTATTTT. This codes for CSARNGPQYF.

This clone was recorded once. The rearrangement uses TRBV4-3 and TRBJ2-7; 8 positions match TRBD1. There are 15 residues in the CDR3. The V and J ends lost 0 bases and 2 bases, in that order; junction bases with no gene match: 3. The germline CDR1 and CDR2 sequences are LGHNA and YSLEER. CDR3 DNA sequence: TGCGCCAGCAGCCAAGACCCGGGACAGGCCTACGAGCAGTACTTC. Translating it yields CASSQDPGQAYEQYF.